This TCR beta chain was observed in a study of breast tumors, draining lymph nodes, adjacent tissues. General study points: Data fit most tumor T cells coming from lymph node, expanding in tumor.

MiXCR, run by TCRdb on the multiplex PCR reads, gives a single entry per CDR3 protein. This table has 80,000 to 130,000 distinct CDR3 sequences, 21% appearing once. The CDR3 sequence is 15 residues long. CDR1 KGHSH and CDR2 LQKENI come from the germline V gene. Between the trimmed V and J ends, which lost 6 bases and 4 bases, there was a span of 18 bases. This clonotype has just a few counts. The target antigen is unknown. Breast cancer patients provided tissue from their axillary draining lymph nodes. V is TRBV18 and J is TRBJ2-5; D is perhaps TRBD1 (6 bases). The TCR sequence derives from a female donor with breast cancer. Some clones in this sample may be carry-over from other donors' samples. The sequencing input was axillary lymph node tissue. CDR3 amino acids: CASSPTDRGGETQYF. The DNA of the CDR3 is TGTGCCAGCTCCCCGACGGACAGAGGAGGAGAGACCCAGTACTTC.